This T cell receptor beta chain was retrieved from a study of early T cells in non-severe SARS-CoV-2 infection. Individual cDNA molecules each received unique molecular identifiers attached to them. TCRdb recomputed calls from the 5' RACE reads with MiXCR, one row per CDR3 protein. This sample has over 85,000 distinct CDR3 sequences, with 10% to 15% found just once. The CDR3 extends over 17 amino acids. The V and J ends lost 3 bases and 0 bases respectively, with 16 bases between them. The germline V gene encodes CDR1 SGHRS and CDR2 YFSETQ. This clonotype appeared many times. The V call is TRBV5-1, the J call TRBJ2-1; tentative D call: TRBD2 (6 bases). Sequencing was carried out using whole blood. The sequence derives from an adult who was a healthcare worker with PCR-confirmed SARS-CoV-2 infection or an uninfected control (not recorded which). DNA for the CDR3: TGCGCCAGCAGCTCGGTTCGCCGGGGGTCCTCCTACAATGAGCAGTTCTTC. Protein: CASSSVRRGSSYNEQFF.